Sequencing of this T cell receptor beta chain was carried out in a study of early T cells in non-severe SARS-CoV-2 infection. On the study more broadly: Bulk RNA isolated from unsorted whole blood underwent sequencing; chains were not paired.

Individual cDNA molecules received unique molecular identifiers. Using its own MiXCR run on the 5' RACE reads, TCRdb lists one record per CDR3 protein. The table has tens of thousands of distinct CDR3 sequences, approximately 10% seen once. This clonotype was recorded at least ten times. The V gene's germline CDR1 is SGHAT and CDR2 FQDESV (reference sequence). The CDR3 length is 12 residues. Trimming removed 6 bases at V and 3 bases at J, with 8 bases between. What was sequenced was whole blood. This TCR came from an adult who was a healthcare worker with PCR-confirmed SARS-CoV-2 infection or an uninfected control (not recorded which). V is TRBV11-1 and J is TRBJ1-1; the D gene is possibly TRBD1 (5 bases). The CDR3 sequence is CASSSGYTEAFF. The CDR3, as DNA: TGTGCCAGCAGTTCAGGGTACACTGAAGCTTTCTTT.